These 24 T cell receptor beta chains originate from one sample sequenced in a study of T-cell reconstitution after alpha-beta-depleted transplantation in children. Construction of the TCRbeta library involved unique molecular identifiers. TCRdb used MiXCR to reprocess the PCR reads, holding one entry per CDR3 protein. The profile shows 450,000 to 550,000 distinct CDR3 sequences, 10% to 12% of them singletons. The input for sequencing was PBMCs, mostly from graft donor cells, taken 180 days after TCRalphabeta/CD19-depleted stem cell transplant. The receptors were sampled from a female patient between 2 and 10 years old who had a stem cell transplant for aplastic anemia, so the T cells may come from the graft donor.

The genes are TRBV1 and TRBJ2-1; TRBD1 reflects the table's D call only, with no check against the DNA. TRBV1 is reported as a pseudogene. The CDR3 runs to 15 residues. The CDR3 is CTSSQMGARTDEQFF. The CDR3, as DNA: TGCACCAGCAGCCAGATGGGGGCTAGAACCGATGAGCAGTTCTTC.

The chain employs TRBV7-8 and TRBJ2-6, with D possibly TRBD1 on 6 matching bases. The V gene lost 4 bases and the J gene lost 0 bases, with 16 bases spanning the gap. Germline CDR1 and CDR2: SGHVS and FQNEAQ. There are 18 residues in the CDR3. This CDR3 is CASSSWTAASSGANVLTF. CDR3 coding DNA: TGTGCCAGCAGCTCATGGACAGCGGCGAGCTCTGGGGCCAACGTCCTGACTTTC.

The chain couples TRBV7-8 to TRBJ1-1; TRBD1 is a possible D gene (5 bases). V shed 2 bases and J shed 0 bases, with 10 bases lying between them. The CDR3 is 15 amino acids. CDR1 is SGHVS, CDR2 FQNEAQ, per germline. Here the CDR3 reads CASSLMGRLNTEAFF. The DNA of the CDR3 is TGTGCCAGCAGCTTAATGGGACGCCTGAACACTGAAGCTTTCTTT.

This clonotype has more than one count but fewer than ten. The chain has TRBV6-2 or TRBV6-3 and TRBJ2-6; maybe TRBD1 (6 bases). Germline lookup yields CDR1 MNHEY and CDR2 SVGEGT. V was trimmed by 2 bases and J by 0 bases, leaving 11 bases between them. CDR3 length: 17 amino acids. The CDR3 DNA reads as TGTGCCAGCAGTTACCATACAGGGAACTCTGGGGCCAACGTCCTGACTTTC. It specifies CASSYHTGNSGANVLTF.

The chain is built from TRBV10-1 and TRBJ2-1, with 9 bases identical to TRBD2. The CDR3 sequence is 17 residues long. The ends lost 2 bases at V and 5 bases at J; junction bases unmatched: 10. Germline CDR1 reads WNHNN; CDR2 reads SYGVQD (reference sequence). This chain's CDR3 is CASSERASGNKNNEQFF. CDR3 bases: TGCGCCAGCAGTGAGCGGGCTAGCGGGAACAAGAACAATGAGCAGTTCTTC.

This clonotype has a count of ten or more. The chain recombines TRBV11-3 with TRBJ2-2; D unresolved. Germline CDR1 SGHNT, CDR2 YENEEA. The CDR3 is made up of 14 amino acids. The germline V and J ends were trimmed by 1 base and 3 bases, with 6 bases remaining between them. DNA for the CDR3: TGTGCCAGCAGCTTAGGAGTAGACACCGGGGAGCTGTTTTTT. Translated: CASSLGVDTGELFF.

The CDR3 DNA is TGCAGCGCGGATACCGGGCCTGTTAATAATTCACCCCTCCACTTT. Translating it yields CSADTGPVNNSPLHF. V gene TRBV29-1 combines with J gene TRBJ1-6, with D unresolved. Germline V CDR1 and CDR2: SQVTM, ANQGSEA. The CDR3 is 15 residues long. V lost 7 bases and J 5 bases, leaving 18 bases between the germline ends.

To note about this clonotype: One end of the junction does not line up with germline, which may come from a read error. V usage is TRBV29-1 and J usage is TRBJ1-5; TRBD1 might be the D (6 bases). Germline CDR1 reads SQVTM; CDR2 reads ANQGSEA. This CDR3 has 15 residues. In DNA form, the CDR3 reads TGCAGCGTTGTGACAGGAGATACCTGGGGTCAGCGCCAGCATTTT. It encodes CSVVTGDTWGQRQHF.

This clonotype appeared many times. The chain is built from TRBV18 and TRBJ2-4, with 9 bases that match TRBD1. There are 14 residues in the CDR3. Germline V CDR1 and CDR2: KGHSH, LQKENI. J was trimmed by 7 bases and V by 1 base; bases with no gene match: 2. This CDR3 reads CASSPLGQGNIQYF. The CDR3 region has the DNA TGTGCCAGCTCACCACTCGGACAGGGGAACATTCAGTACTTC. The full variable domain, its missing parts supplied by reference TRBV18 and TRBJ2-4, is NAGVMQNPRHLVRRRGQEARLRCSPMKGHSHVYWYRQLPEEGLKFMVYLQKENIIDESGMPKERFSAEFPKEGPSILRIQQVVRGDSAAYFCASSPLGQGNIQYFGAGTRLSVL.

The chain uses TRBV18 and TRBJ2-1; 7 nucleotides align to TRBD1. Germline assignment: CDR1 KGHSH and CDR2 LQKENI. The CDR3 covers 15 residues. The V segment lost 3 bases and the J segment 3 bases; nucleotides outside the gene matches: 5. CDR3 sequence reads: CASSPLGQYYNEQFF. Here the CDR3 DNA reads TGTGCCAGCTCACCCTTGGGACAGTACTACAATGAGCAGTTCTTC. The full variable domain, its missing parts supplied by reference TRBV18 and TRBJ2-1, is NAGVMQNPRHLVRRRGQEARLRCSPMKGHSHVYWYRQLPEEGLKFMVYLQKENIIDESGMPKERFSAEFPKEGPSILRIQQVVRGDSAAYFCASSPLGQYYNEQFFGPGTRLTVL.

There are a few counts of this clonotype. The chain is built from TRBV12-3 or TRBV12-4 and TRBJ2-1; 10 bases map to TRBD1. The CDR3 sequence is 14 residues long. J gave up 7 bases and V 5 bases, and 5 bases lay outside the gene matches. Here the CDR3 DNA reads TGTGCCAGCAGTGCCCGACAGGGGGCAAATGAGCAGTTCTTC. Amino acid sequence: CASSARQGANEQFF.

The DNA for the CDR3 is TGTGCCAGCTCAGCCGGGACTAGCGGGAGTACCCGGGATGAGCAGTTCTTC. Amino acids: CASSAGTSGSTRDEQFF. The chain couples TRBV18 to TRBJ2-1; 14 nucleotides align to TRBD2. The ends lost 5 bases at V and 8 bases at J; junction bases unmatched: 11. CDR1 KGHSH and CDR2 LQKENI come from the germline V gene. The CDR3 covers 17 residues.

This clonotype came up a few times. The rearrangement uses TRBV9 and TRBJ2-7; 14 bases are shared with TRBD2. The CDR3 runs 19 residues. The J segment lost 0 bases and the V segment lost 4 bases, leaving 12 bases of the junction unmatched. Germline CDR1 reads SGDLS; CDR2 reads YYNGEE. The CDR3 bases are TGTGCCAGCAGCCCCTTTCCGGGACTAGCGGGGGCGATCTCCTACGAGCAGTACTTC. Residues: CASSPFPGLAGAISYEQYF.

Only a few counts were recorded for this clonotype. The chain uses TRBV7-9 and TRBJ1-2, with TRBD1 matching over 8 bases. The V segment lost 4 bases and the J segment 2 bases; nucleotides outside the gene matches: 15. CDR1 and CDR2 (germline): SEHNR, FQNEAQ (reference sequence). The CDR3 runs to 18 residues. For the CDR3, the DNA is TGTGCCAGCAGCTCCGCGGGCAGGGGGCATTCGACCAACTATGGCTACACCTTC. This gives the protein CASSSAGRGHSTNYGYTF.

This clonotype turned up a few times. This chain connects TRBV24-1 to TRBJ2-3; D is possibly TRBD2 (5 bases). This CDR3 contains 15 residues. Germline V lookup: CDR1 KGHDR, CDR2 SFDVKD. Trimming stripped 1 base from V and 2 bases from J, with 9 bases between. Here the CDR3 reads CATSDFGRSTDTQYF. CDR3 DNA: TGTGCCACCAGTGATTTTGGGAGATCCACAGATACGCAGTATTTT.

The rearrangement uses TRBV12-3 or TRBV12-4 and TRBJ2-5; D is possibly TRBD2 (5 bases). The CDR3 is made up of 17 amino acids. The V gene lost 0 bases and the J gene lost 0 bases, with 14 bases spanning the gap. CDR3 amino acids: CASSLAPGGPYQETQYF. The CDR3 DNA is TGTGCCAGCAGTTTAGCCCCCGGCGGGCCTTACCAAGAGACCCAGTACTTC.

There are a few counts of this clonotype. The rearrangement links TRBV7-9 to TRBJ2-5; D call uncertain. V gave up 1 base and J gave up 0 bases, with 6 bases separating them. This CDR3 has 14 amino acids. Germline V lookup: CDR1 SEHNR, CDR2 FQNEAQ (reference sequence). The CDR3 region is CASSLDSNQETQYF. In nucleotides, the CDR3 is TGTGCCAGCAGCTTAGACAGCAACCAAGAGACCCAGTACTTC.

V and J are TRBV12-3 or TRBV12-4 and TRBJ2-7, with D unresolved. With 2 bases removed from V and 5 bases from J, the gap between germline ends came to 10 bases. The CDR3 spans 13 residues. CDR3 protein: CASSLLRAHEQYF. The CDR3 DNA sequence: TGTGCCAGCAGTTTACTTAGGGCCCACGAGCAGTACTTC.

This clonotype was seen more than once but under ten times. The V gene is TRBV28, the J gene TRBJ2-5, with TRBD1 as a possible D gene (6 bases). The CDR3 runs 15 residues. The V end lost 1 base, the J end lost 4 bases, and 13 bases lay between the germline ends. In germline, CDR1 is MDHEN, CDR2 SYDVKM. The chain's CDR3 is CASSLSGQGRETQYF. The DNA of the CDR3 is TGTGCCAGCAGTTTATCCGGGCAGGGGCGAGAGACCCAGTACTTC.

The rearrangement uses TRBV29-1 and TRBJ1-4, with 8 bases that match TRBD1. The CDR3 length is 13 residues. CDR1 is SQVTM, CDR2 ANQGSEA, per germline. V shed 4 bases and J 6 bases; nucleotides not matched to a gene: 4. The CDR3 coding sequence is TGCAGCGTTGCGACAGGGGTGTATGAAAAACTGTTTTTT. Translating it yields CSVATGVYEKLFF. The variable domain in full, with the rest retrieved from reference TRBV29-1 and TRBJ1-4, is SAVISQKPSRDICQRGTSLTIQCQVDSQVTMMFWYRQQPGQSLTLIATANQGSEATYESGFVIDKFPISRPNLTFSTLTVSNMSPEDSSIYLCSVATGVYEKLFFGSGTQLSVL.

This clonotype was detected a few times. The V and J genes are TRBV12-3 or TRBV12-4 and TRBJ2-7; D is possibly TRBD1 (5 bases). This CDR3 has 16 amino acids. V dropped 5 bases and J dropped 2 bases, with 19 bases sitting between them. This CDR3 reads CASSHINDSFTYEQYF. In nucleotides, the CDR3 is TGTGCCAGCAGTCACATCAATGACAGTTTCACCTACGAGCAGTACTTC.

The genes are TRBV7-2 and TRBJ1-2; 8 nucleotides align to TRBD1. Looked up from germline, CDR1 is SGHTA and CDR2 is FQGNSA. V lost 4 bases to trimming and J lost 2 bases; unmatched junction nucleotides: 9. The CDR3 loop spans 16 amino acids. The CDR3 protein is CASSSRLGQGNYGYTF. As DNA, the CDR3 is TGTGCCAGCAGCTCTAGGTTAGGACAGGGAAACTATGGCTACACCTTC.

The rearrangement uses TRBV12-3 or TRBV12-4 and TRBJ2-4; 12 positions agree with TRBD1. The CDR3 runs 17 residues. V lost 6 bases, J lost 3 bases, and 9 bases stayed unmatched. The CDR3 region is CASSLTGQGAGKNIQYF. The DNA for the CDR3 is TGTGCCAGCAGCCTGACGGGACAGGGGGCGGGCAAAAACATTCAGTACTTC.

This clonotype turned up a few times. The chain combines TRBV28 with TRBJ2-7; 11 nucleotides agree with TRBD2. The CDR3 has 16 residues. With V trimmed by 8 bases and J by 4 bases, 13 bases remained unmatched. Germline values: CDR1 MDHEN, CDR2 SYDVKM. CDR3 loop: CASLSGTSGEAYEQYF. In DNA form, the CDR3 reads TGTGCCAGCCTTTCGGGGACTAGCGGAGAGGCATACGAGCAGTACTTC.